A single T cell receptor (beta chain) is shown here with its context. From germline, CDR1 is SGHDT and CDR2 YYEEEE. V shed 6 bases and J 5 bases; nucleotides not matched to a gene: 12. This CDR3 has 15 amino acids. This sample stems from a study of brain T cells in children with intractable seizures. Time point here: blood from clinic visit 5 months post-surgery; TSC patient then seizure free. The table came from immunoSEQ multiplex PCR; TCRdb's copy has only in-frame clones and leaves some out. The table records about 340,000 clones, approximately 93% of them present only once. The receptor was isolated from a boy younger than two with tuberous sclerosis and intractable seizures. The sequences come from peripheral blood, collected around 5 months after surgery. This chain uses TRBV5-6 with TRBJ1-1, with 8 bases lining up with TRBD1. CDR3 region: CASTLMDRVYTEAFF. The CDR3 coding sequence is TGTGCCAGCACCTTAATGGACAGGGTCTATACTGAAGCTTTCTTT.